This TCR beta chain was found in a study of T cell clones after liver transplantation. Overall study context: Graft-donor-reactive sequences were compared with third-party-reactive TCRbeta sequences from pre-transplant mixed lymphocyte reactions. At least one year of complete immunosuppression withdrawal without enzymes over twice normal defined tolerance. Study-wide results and limits: In 5 of 8 subjects, circulating graft-donor-reactive CD4 TCRbeta sequences fell significantly after transplant.

The V and J ends lost 2 bases and 3 bases respectively, with 18 bases between them. The CDR3 is 16 residues long. Germline CDR1 reads SGDLS; CDR2 reads YYNGEE. Thawed unstimulated PBMCs were FACS-sorted by CD3, CD4 and CD8 into two populations. Details on this clone: Its specificity is not known.

Profiled with immunoSEQ multiplex PCR; TCRdb holds only in-frame clones, not every one. The table shows under 20,000 clones, with 80% to 90% occurring only once. The receptor comes from a human patient who received a liver transplant. Some T cells may be transferred from the graft donor. The specimen was CD8+ T cells from blood, collected approximately 3.5 years after liver transplant. V gene TRBV9 combines with J gene TRBJ2-7; D remains unclear. The CDR3 protein is CASSVAALTLGYEQYF. CDR3 DNA sequence: TGTGCCAGCAGCGTCGCCGCCTTAACTTTGGGCTACGAGCAGTACTTC.